These 5 T cell receptor beta chains came from one sample sequenced in a study of T cell repertoires and HLA-DP antigens. These receptors lack a known antigen. Clones were sequenced by immunoSEQ multiplex PCR, and TCRdb holds only the in-frame ones, with some missing. The table has some 110,000 clones, approximately 92% seen once. Source material: CD4+ T cells from PBMCs. The origin of the receptors is a woman younger than 30 in good health and CMV-seronegative.

The V call is TRBV7-9, the J call TRBJ2-5; 12 bases agree with TRBD2. The CDR3 is made up of 15 amino acids. Germline assignment: CDR1 SEHNR and CDR2 FQNEAQ (reference sequence). V shed 4 bases and J 5 bases; nucleotides not matched to a gene: 5. CDR3 in DNA: TGTGCCAGCAGCTCTAGCGGGGGGGCCGAGGAGACCCAGTACTTC. Encoded protein: CASSSSGGAEETQYF.

J is TRBJ2-1 and V is TRBV5-6, with 11 bases lining up with TRBD2. J lost 4 bases, V lost 0 bases, and 3 bases had no gene match. CDR1 and CDR2 from the germline V gene are SGHDT and YYEEEE. The CDR3 runs to 16 residues. The DNA of the CDR3 is TGTGCCAGCAGCTTGGTAACTAGCGGGAGTTACAATGAGCAGTTCTTC. Amino acids: CASSLVTSGSYNEQFF.

V usage is TRBV7-9 and J usage is TRBJ1-4; 8 bases are shared with TRBD1. The CDR3 loop spans 16 amino acids. The V gene end was trimmed by 5 bases and the J gene end by 7 bases; junction bases not matched to a gene: 12. Germline assignment: CDR1 SEHNR and CDR2 FQNEAQ (reference sequence). The CDR3 DNA is TGTGCCAGCAGCGTCGTCACCGGGACAGGCCCTGAAAAACTGTTTTTT. Protein product: CASSVVTGTGPEKLFF.

The chain joins TRBV9 to TRBJ1-4, with D uncertain. CDR1 SGDLS and CDR2 YYNGEE come from the germline V gene. The CDR3 extends over 15 amino acids. With 4 bases removed from V and 7 bases from J, the gap between germline ends came to 17 bases. In DNA form, the CDR3 reads TGTGCCAGCAGCCATCGGAGTCCCTTGGGTGAAAAACTGTTTTTT. Translation gives CASSHRSPLGEKLFF.

This clone was found once. V gene TRBV4-2 combines with J gene TRBJ1-5; D ambiguous. The CDR3 totals 15 residues. The V gene's germline CDR1 is LGHNA and CDR2 YNFKEQ. V gave up 0 bases and J gave up 5 bases, with 11 bases separating them. CDR3 DNA: TGTGCCAGCAGCCAAGATGCACAGCTCGATCAGCCCCAGCATTTT. This gives the protein CASSQDAQLDQPQHF.